This record looks at one T cell receptor beta chain sequence and its context. Distinct nucleotide sequences in the sample also encode this CDR3. CDR1 is LGHDT, CDR2 YNNKEL, per germline (reference sequence). V lost 1 base and J 3 bases, leaving 16 bases between the germline ends. The CDR3 loop spans 16 amino acids. This entry belongs to a study of blood T cell repertoires in COVID-19. Study context: Samples of COVID-19 (acute and convalescent) were obtained from the United States, Italy and Spain. T cells, B-cell-depleted T cells, or PBMCs provided the cDNA or gDNA that served as material.

Methods used by the authors: For nucleated cells, counts were estimated from reference gene primer amplification. Repertoires were generated with immunoSEQ multiplex PCR, while TCRdb's copy carries only in-frame clones and drops some. D and trimming were read from the DNA, whereas the V and J calls and clone size are those reported in that table. The table shows 250,000 to 300,000 clones, with about nine tenths occurring only once. This sequence originates from a man aged 45-65 years with acute or convalescent COVID-19. The sample comprised peripheral blood. The chain couples TRBV3-1 (or the pseudogene TRBV3-2) to TRBJ2-7; D may be TRBD1 (5 bases). This CDR3 reads CASSQVPGQGVYEQYF. CDR3 DNA: TGTGCCAGCAGCCAAGTACCAGGGCAGGGCGTCTACGAGCAGTACTTC.